Listed here are 19 T cell receptor beta chains from one sample, sequenced in a study of spatial heterogeneity in lung cancer. MiXCR, applied by TCRdb to the 5' RACE reads, yields one record per CDR3 protein. The top ten hold less than 15% of the sample, which has 40,000 to 50,000 distinct CDR3 sequences, roughly 7.6% seen once. Time point noted: sample taken at primary tumor resection. Unsorted whole RNA of tumor, nontumor lung or frozen PBMC was sequenced. The input for sequencing was PBMCs, taken at surgery. The receptor set was obtained from a female donor with early-stage non-small cell lung cancer.

This clonotype was counted only a few times. J is TRBJ2-7 and V is TRBV7-6, with D perhaps TRBD1 or TRBD2 (5 bases each). This CDR3 is 15 amino acids long. Between the trimmed V and J ends, which lost 5 bases and 0 bases, there was a span of 14 bases. Germline CDR1 and CDR2: SGHVS and FNYEAQ. DNA of the CDR3: TGTGCCAGCAGCCCAATCCGGGACGGCTCCTACGAGCAGTACTTC. Its protein is CASSPIRDGSYEQYF.

V and J are TRBV30 and TRBJ2-7; D unclear. Germline V CDR1 and CDR2: GTSNPN, SVGIG (reference sequence). The germline V and J ends were trimmed by 0 bases and 2 bases, with 11 bases remaining between them. The CDR3 sequence is 14 residues long. CDR3 residues: CAWSVRVAPYEQYF. DNA of the CDR3: TGTGCCTGGAGTGTACGCGTAGCTCCCTACGAGCAGTACTTC.

This clonotype has more than one count but fewer than ten. The chain is built from TRBV3-1 and TRBJ2-4; TRBD2 matches at 9 bases. After removal of 5 bases from V and 9 bases from J, the junction contained 5 bases not matched to a gene. CDR3 size: 13 residues. Germline CDR1 reads LGHDT; CDR2 reads YNNKEL (reference sequence). The CDR3 is CASSSSGGGIQYF. The CDR3 DNA follows: TGTGCCAGCAGCAGTAGCGGGGGAGGCATTCAGTACTTC.

The table lists this clonotype with many counts. This chain links TRBV5-1 with TRBJ2-5; D tentatively reads TRBD1 or TRBD2 (5 bases each). Germline CDR1 and CDR2: SGHRS and YFSETQ. The V gene lost 0 bases and the J gene lost 4 bases, with 16 bases spanning the gap. The CDR3 length is 16 residues. Written as DNA, the CDR3 is TGCGCCAGCAGCTTGGTCCAACGGGACCCCATAGAGACCCAGTACTTC. It codes for CASSLVQRDPIETQYF. The entire variable domain, with the rest obtained from reference TRBV5-1 and TRBJ2-5, is as follows: KAGVTQTPRYLIKTRGQQVTLSCSPISGHRSVSWYQQTPGQGLQFLFEYFSETQRNKGNFPGRFSGRQFSNSRSEMNVSTLELGDSALYLCASSLVQRDPIETQYFGPGTRLLVL.

This clonotype was observed many times. V usage is TRBV6-1 and J usage is TRBJ1-5; no reliable D call. The germline V gene has CDR1 MNHNS and CDR2 SASEGT. There are 13 residues in the CDR3. V lost 0 bases to trimming and J lost 8 bases, with 8 bases between them. Written as DNA, the CDR3 is TGTGCCAGCAGTGAAGCAGTTCCCGAGCCCCAGCATTTT. As protein: CASSEAVPEPQHF.

This clonotype has just a few counts. The V call is TRBV5-5, the J call TRBJ2-7, with 10 positions matching TRBD1. J lost 5 bases, V lost 5 bases, and 4 bases had no gene match. The CDR3 covers 13 residues. Germline CDR1 SGHKS, CDR2 YYEKEE (reference sequence). In DNA, the CDR3 is TGTGCCAGCAGGTTGACAGGGGGCAACGAGCAGTACTTC. Residues: CASRLTGGNEQYF.

The V and J genes are TRBV5-4 and TRBJ1-3; D uncertain. CDR1 is SGHNT and CDR2 is YYREEE in the germline V gene (reference sequence). V lost 2 bases and J 2 bases, leaving 5 bases between the germline ends. The CDR3 spans 13 residues. The DNA for the CDR3 is TGTGCCAGCAGCTTAACCCCTGGAAACACCATATATTTT. As protein: CASSLTPGNTIYF.

This clonotype was counted only a few times. The rearrangement joins TRBV5-1 to TRBJ1-1, with 7 nucleotides matching TRBD1. The germline gives CDR1 SGHRS, CDR2 YFSETQ. J was trimmed by 5 bases and V by 4 bases; bases with no gene match: 8. CDR3 length: 14 residues. The CDR3 DNA follows: TGCGCCAGCAGCGCAGACAGGGTAACGACTGAAGCTTTCTTT. It codes for CASSADRVTTEAFF.

This chain connects TRBV20-1 to TRBJ2-4; TRBD1 matches 8 bases. CDR3 length: 15 residues. Germline V gene lookup returns CDR1 DFQATT and CDR2 SNEGSKA (reference sequence). J was trimmed by 4 bases and V by 2 bases; bases with no gene match: 7. The CDR3 DNA follows: TGCAGTGCTAGAAGCCGGGACAGGCATAAAAACATTCAGTACTTC. This sequence encodes CSARSRDRHKNIQYF.

A few counts support this clonotype. Relative to the germline gene, one junction end is altered; a read error may explain this. This chain joins TRBV6-5 and TRBJ2-5; 7 nucleotides align to TRBD2. The CDR3 extends over 13 amino acids. Germline V lookup: CDR1 MNHEY, CDR2 SVGAGI. The CDR3 here is CASTYGGGETQYF. CDR3 DNA sequence: TGTGCCAGCACTTACGGGGGAGGGGAGACCCAGTACTTC.

This clonotype was seen only a few times. The chain employs TRBV5-4 and TRBJ2-7, with 8 bases that match TRBD2. The CDR3 covers 14 residues. V shed 1 base and J 7 bases; nucleotides not matched to a gene: 7. Germline values: CDR1 SGHNT, CDR2 YYREEE (reference sequence). The CDR3 loop reads CASSLLSGEGEQYF. The CDR3 DNA reads TGTGCCAGCAGCTTGCTTAGCGGGGAGGGTGAGCAGTACTTC.

This clonotype occurred a few times. This chain links TRBV5-5 with TRBJ2-7; TRBD1 is a possible D gene (5 bases). Germline lookup yields CDR1 SGHKS and CDR2 YYEKEE (reference sequence). CDR3 size: 12 residues. Trimming pared 6 bases from V and 3 bases from J, leaving 10 bases between. CDR3 bases: TGTGCCAGCATCGGACAACTCTACGAGCAGTACTTC. It encodes CASIGQLYEQYF.

DNA of the CDR3: TGTGCCAGCAGCCCGGACAGCTCTGGGGCCAACGTCCTGACTTTC. This gives the protein CASSPDSSGANVLTF. This rearrangement joins TRBV11-2 to TRBJ2-6; a possible D gene is TRBD1 (6 bases). Trimming stripped 5 bases from V and 0 bases from J, with 8 bases between. Germline-derived CDR1 and CDR2 are SGHAT and FQNNGV. This CDR3 has 15 amino acids.

This clonotype was found a few times. The rearrangement uses TRBV7-3 and TRBJ2-1; D gene uncertain. The CDR3 is made up of 15 amino acids. Trimming left V 1 base short and J 2 bases short, with 9 bases between. Germline CDR1 SGHTA, CDR2 FQGTGA. The DNA for the CDR3 is TGTGCCAGCAGCTTAAACGGTAACCCCTACAATGAGCAGTTCTTC. The encoded protein is CASSLNGNPYNEQFF.

This clonotype was seen a few times. DNA of the CDR3: TGTGCCAGCAGTTGGACTAGCGGGGGGCTCTCCTACAATGAGCAGTTCTTC. This codes for CASSWTSGGLSYNEQFF. V and J are TRBV12-3 or TRBV12-4 and TRBJ2-1; 14 bases align to TRBD2. The CDR3 has 17 amino acids. Germline trimming cut 4 bases from V and 0 bases from J; bases unmatched to any gene: 2.

The chain employs TRBV4-2 and TRBJ2-7, with TRBD1 matching over 8 bases. The length of the CDR3 is 14 residues. The germline V gene encodes CDR1 LGHNA and CDR2 YNFKEQ. V shed 1 base and J 3 bases; nucleotides not matched to a gene: 2. CDR3 bases: TGTGCCAGCAGCCAAGGAGACAGGGGCTACGAGCAGTACTTC. Amino acid sequence: CASSQGDRGYEQYF.

The chain employs TRBV19 and TRBJ2-3; D may be TRBD1 or TRBD2 (5 bases each). The CDR3 is 15 residues long. Germline V gives CDR1 LNHDA, CDR2 SQIVND (reference sequence). V lost 5 bases to trimming and J lost 0 bases, with 12 bases between them. This CDR3 reads CASSPGPPSTDTQYF. The CDR3 DNA is TGTGCCAGTAGTCCGGGACCCCCTAGCACAGATACGCAGTATTTT.

The V call is TRBV15, the J call TRBJ1-1, with 12 bases identical to TRBD1. Trimming cost V 3 bases and J 3 bases; bases outside gene matches: 2. Germline V gene lookup returns CDR1 LNHNV and CDR2 YYDKDF (reference sequence). The CDR3 is made up of 15 amino acids. Here the CDR3 reads CATSRGQGADTEAFF. The CDR3 DNA follows: TGTGCCACCAGCAGGGGACAGGGGGCGGACACTGAAGCTTTCTTT.

This clonotype was observed a few times. This rearrangement joins TRBV30 to TRBJ2-5; 7 bases map to TRBD1. The germline CDR1 and CDR2 sequences are GTSNPN and SVGIG (reference sequence). The junction had 8 bases not matched to a gene; V was cut back by 6 bases and J by 4 bases. CDR3 length: 13 residues. Here the CDR3 DNA reads TGTGCCTGCCGCCCGACAGGGAGAGAGACCCAGTACTTC. This sequence encodes CACRPTGRETQYF.